This T cell receptor (beta chain) is drawn from a study of technical replicates of blood from a handful of donors. Clones were read by immunoSEQ multiplex PCR, and TCRdb kept only the in-frame ones, dropping some. The profile shows about 68,000 clones, 95% to 97% of them singletons. Looked up from germline, CDR1 is LGHNA and CDR2 is YSLEER. The ends were cut back, 1 base at V and 0 bases at J, with 10 bases in the middle. The CDR3 sequence is 17 residues long. J is TRBJ2-6 and V is TRBV4-3; D gene ambiguous. The sequence was collected from a human donor in good health. The sample consisted of T cells isolated from PBMCs. Here the CDR3 reads CASSQVYSNSGANVLTF. CDR3 in DNA: TGCGCCAGCAGCCAAGTCTATTCGAACTCTGGGGCCAACGTCCTGACTTTC.